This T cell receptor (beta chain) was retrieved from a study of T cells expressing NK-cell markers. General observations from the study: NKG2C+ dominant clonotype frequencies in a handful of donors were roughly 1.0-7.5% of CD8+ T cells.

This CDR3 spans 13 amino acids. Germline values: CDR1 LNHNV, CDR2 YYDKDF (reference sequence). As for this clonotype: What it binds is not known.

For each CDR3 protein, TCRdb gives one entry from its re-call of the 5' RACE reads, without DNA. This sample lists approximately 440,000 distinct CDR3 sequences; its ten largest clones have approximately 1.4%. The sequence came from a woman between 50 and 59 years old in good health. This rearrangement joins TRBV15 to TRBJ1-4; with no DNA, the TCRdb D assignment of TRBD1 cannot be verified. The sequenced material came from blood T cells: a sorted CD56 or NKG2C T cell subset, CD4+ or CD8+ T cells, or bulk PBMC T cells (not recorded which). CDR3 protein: CATSPRGDEKLFF.